The 26 T cell receptor beta chains presented below share a single source sample, sequenced in a study of T cell repertoires in cytomegalovirus infection. TCRdb analysed the reads with MiXCR anew, one entry per CDR3 protein. The sample holds more than 400,000 distinct CDR3 sequences, about 26% seen once. The sample was PBMCs. The receptors were sampled from a human donor in good health (CMV status not recorded). Some clones in this sample may be carry-over from other donors' samples.

This chain uses TRBV4-3 with TRBJ2-3; TRBD1 or TRBD2 may be the D gene (5 bases each). Germline CDR1 and CDR2: LGHNA and YSLEER. The CDR3 consists of 13 residues. With 10 bases removed from V and 4 bases from J, the gap between germline ends came to 15 bases. The CDR3 nucleotides are TGCGCCACGCCTCGACTGGGGGCAGATACGCAGTATTTT. It encodes CATPRLGADTQYF.

The V and J genes are TRBV6-5 and TRBJ2-3; the D is unclear. The length of the CDR3 is 13 residues. Per the germline V gene, CDR1 is MNHEY and CDR2 is SVGAGI. Deletions cut 0 bases from V and 5 bases from J, with 6 bases between. DNA of the CDR3: TGTGCCAGCAGTTACTCGCCCGGAGATACGCAGTATTTT. Translated, it gives CASSYSPGDTQYF.

The J gene is TRBJ2-3, the V gene TRBV27, with 7 bases fitting TRBD1. Germline V gene sequence: CDR1 MNHEY, CDR2 SMNVEV (reference sequence). Trimming removed 3 bases from V and 4 bases from J; junction bases left unmatched: 10. CDR3 size: 16 residues. Written as DNA, the CDR3 is TGTGCCAGCAGTTTTTCCCCGAGGCAGGGGGCAGATACGCAGTATTTT. Encoded protein: CASSFSPRQGADTQYF.

This clonotype has ten or more counts. Written as DNA, the CDR3 is TGTGCCAGCAGAAAAGTTGGGACAGGGAACACCGGGGAGCTGTTTTTT. It codes for CASRKVGTGNTGELFF. V usage is TRBV7-2 and J usage is TRBJ2-2; 8 bases fit TRBD1. V lost 6 bases and J lost 1; bases outside the gene matches: 7. Germline CDR1 and CDR2: SGHTA and FQGNSA. There are 16 residues in the CDR3. The whole variable domain, filled in from reference TRBV7-2 and TRBJ2-2, reads GAGVSQSPSNKVTEKGKDVELRCDPISGHTALYWYRQSLGQGLEFLIYFQGNSAPDKSGLPSDRFSAERTGGSVSTLTIQRTQQEDSAVYLCASRKVGTGNTGELFFGEGSRLTVL.

The chain joins TRBV19 to TRBJ2-1; perhaps TRBD2 as D (5 bases). The CDR3 has 14 residues. The germline V and J ends were trimmed by 1 base and 8 bases, with 12 bases remaining between them. Germline CDR1 is LNHDA and CDR2 is SQIVND (reference sequence). The CDR3: CASSIAGSSDEQFF. In DNA, the CDR3 is TGTGCCAGTAGTATAGCGGGGTCTTCTGATGAGCAGTTCTTC. Looking up the rest from reference TRBV19 and TRBJ2-1 gives the full variable domain: DGGITQSPKYLFRKEGQNVTLSCEQNLNHDAMYWYRQDPGQGLRLIYYSQIVNDFQKGDIAEGYSVSREKKESFPLTVTSAQKNPTAFYLCASSIAGSSDEQFFGPGTRLTVL.

This clonotype was seen only a few times. This sequence joins TRBV7-6 and TRBJ2-5; tentative D call: TRBD2 (6 bases). There are 15 residues in the CDR3. Germline V lookup: CDR1 SGHVS, CDR2 FNYEAQ. V was cut by 5 bases and J by 4 bases, with 17 bases left in between. The CDR3 is CASSHRASEVETQYF. The CDR3 DNA reads TGTGCCAGCAGCCACCGGGCTAGCGAGGTAGAGACCCAGTACTTC.

V gene TRBV6-6 combines with J gene TRBJ2-7, with 8 bases identical to TRBD2. V shed 2 bases, J shed 5 bases, and the junction held 8 bases outside the gene matches. The CDR3 consists of 15 residues. In germline, CDR1 is MNHNY, CDR2 SVGAGI (reference sequence). CDR3 sequence reads: CASSYPGLELNEQYF. The CDR3 region has the DNA TGTGCCAGCAGTTACCCGGGACTAGAATTAAACGAGCAGTACTTC.

This clonotype came up a few times. The chain couples TRBV12-3 or TRBV12-4 to TRBJ2-5, with 10 bases lining up with TRBD2. V dropped 2 bases and J dropped 1; count of bases not matched to a gene: 4. This CDR3 is 16 amino acids long. CDR3 in DNA: TGTGCCAGCAGTTTATGGACTAGCGGAATCCAAGAGACCCAGTACTTC. Its protein is CASSLWTSGIQETQYF.

This clonotype was counted a few times. The rearrangement uses TRBV20-1 and TRBJ2-7, with 13 bases lining up with TRBD2. Germline V gene lookup returns CDR1 DFQATT and CDR2 SNEGSKA (reference sequence). J lost 3 bases, V lost 0 bases, and 8 bases had no gene match. The CDR3 runs to 17 residues. The CDR3 bases are TGCAGTGCTAGAGAAATATTCGGACTAGCGGGAGACTACGAGCAGTACTTC. This sequence encodes CSAREIFGLAGDYEQYF.

The table lists this clonotype with many counts. The chain has TRBV7-2 and TRBJ1-2; maybe TRBD1 (6 bases). The CDR3 is made up of 14 amino acids. From germline, CDR1 is SGHTA and CDR2 FQGNSA. The V end lost 1 base, the J end lost 7 bases, and 13 bases lay between the germline ends. CDR3 bases: TGTGCCAGCAGCTTAGAGGGGGGGACGCCTGGCTACACCTTC. Translation gives CASSLEGGTPGYTF.

The chain uses TRBV28 and TRBJ1-4; 9 bases line up with TRBD1. The CDR3 runs to 14 residues. In germline, CDR1 is MDHEN, CDR2 SYDVKM. V lost 5 bases and J lost 7; bases outside the gene matches: 5. CDR3 in DNA: TGTGCCAGCAGTAGAGGGACAGGGTTTGAAAAACTGTTTTTT. Its protein product is CASSRGTGFEKLFF.

This clonotype was recorded many times. The V gene is TRBV7-6, the J gene TRBJ1-2; TRBD1 matches at 7 bases. The CDR3 sequence is 14 residues long. V was clipped by 4 bases and J by 6 bases; unmatched bases: 8. CDR1 SGHVS and CDR2 FNYEAQ come from the germline V gene. The CDR3 sequence is CASSYYRGDDGYTF. The CDR3 DNA follows: TGTGCCAGCAGCTATTACAGGGGCGACGATGGCTACACCTTC. The complete variable domain, with remaining parts taken from reference TRBV7-6 and TRBJ1-2, reads GAGVSQSPRYKVTKRGQDVALRCDPISGHVSLYWYRQALGQGPEFLTYFNYEAQQDKSGLPNDRFSAERPEGSISTLTIQRTEQRDSAMYRCASSYYRGDDGYTFGSGTRLTVV.

The chain couples TRBV9 to TRBJ1-3, with D perhaps TRBD1 (6 bases). The CDR3 sequence is 15 residues long. Germline assignment: CDR1 SGDLS and CDR2 YYNGEE. Trimming took 2 bases from V and 4 from J, leaving 13 bases between them. This chain's CDR3 is CASSVTGSGGNTIYF. In nucleotides, the CDR3 is TGTGCCAGCAGCGTCACAGGGTCGGGGGGAAACACCATATATTTT.

This clonotype showed up just a few times. The chain is built from TRBV30 and TRBJ2-6; D is ambiguous. Trimming removed 3 bases from V and 0 bases from J, with 9 bases in between. Germline CDR1 reads GTSNPN; CDR2 reads SVGIG (reference sequence). The CDR3 runs 15 residues. DNA of the CDR3: TGTGCCTGGAGCCCCCGGGCCTCTGGGGCCAACGTCCTGACTTTC. Residues: CAWSPRASGANVLTF.

This clonotype was found a few times. The chain combines TRBV7-9 with TRBJ2-7; 9 positions match TRBD1. The CDR3 totals 16 residues. V was clipped by 4 bases and J by 2 bases; unmatched bases: 9. The germline V gene has CDR1 SEHNR and CDR2 FQNEAQ (reference sequence). The CDR3 DNA reads as TGTGCCAGCAGCTCGGGGACAGGGTTCGGTACCTACGAGCAGTACTTC. It yields the protein CASSSGTGFGTYEQYF.

This clonotype was seen more than once but under ten times. The chain combines TRBV11-2 with TRBJ2-7; TRBD2 matches 7 bases. The CDR3 loop spans 16 amino acids. V was pared by 0 bases and J by 2 bases, with 7 bases of the junction left unmatched. The V gene's germline CDR1 is SGHAT and CDR2 FQNNGV. CDR3 DNA: TGTGCCAGCAGCTTAGAGTCCAATCTAGCGGCCTACGAGCAGTACGTC. It encodes CASSLESNLAAYEQYV.

This clonotype occurred a few times. The V and J genes are TRBV19 and TRBJ2-3; TRBD2 agrees at 9 bases. CDR1 is LNHDA and CDR2 is SQIVND in the germline V gene (reference sequence). This CDR3 region has 17 residues. V was clipped by 1 base and J by 0 bases; unmatched bases: 5. CDR3 nucleotides: TGTGCCAGTAGTATAGCCGGGCTAGCGGGAAGCACAGATACGCAGTATTTT. Encoded protein: CASSIAGLAGSTDTQYF.

This clonotype showed up just a few times. The chain links TRBV7-9 to TRBJ2-3; D is ambiguous. Germline V gene sequence: CDR1 SEHNR, CDR2 FQNEAQ (reference sequence). This CDR3 region has 16 residues. Trimming cost V 5 bases and J 0 bases, with 15 bases left between them. CDR3 sequence (DNA): TGTGCCAGCAGCCCCCCGCTCTCAGCTAGCACAGATACGCAGTATTTT. Protein product: CASSPPLSASTDTQYF. The whole variable domain, remainder taken from reference TRBV7-9 and TRBJ2-3, is DTGVSQNPRHKITKRGQNVTFRCDPISEHNRLYWYRQTLGQGPEFLTYFQNEAQLEKSRLLSDRFSAERPKGSFSTLEIQRTEQGDSAMYLCASSPPLSASTDTQYFGPGTRLTVL.

This clonotype was picked up many times. This chain joins TRBV7-2 and TRBJ2-7, with D perhaps TRBD2 (5 bases). Germline V gene data show CDR1 as SGHTA and CDR2 as FQGNSA. The CDR3 extends over 17 amino acids. Deletions cut 0 bases from V and 0 bases from J, with 15 bases between. The CDR3 DNA sequence: TGTGCCAGCAGCTTAGCGTTACGGCTAGCTGCCTCCTACGAGCAGTACTTC. This translates into CASSLALRLAASYEQYF.

Worth noting for this clonotype: A junction end diverges from the germline sequence, so it may reflect a read error. This chain uses TRBV7-6 with TRBJ2-1; 9 positions match TRBD1. The germline V gene encodes CDR1 SGHVS and CDR2 FNYEAQ. The CDR3 covers 16 residues. Written as DNA, the CDR3 is TGTGCTAGCAGCCTAACAGGGGGCACCCCCTACAATGAGCAGTTCTTC. This sequence encodes CASSLTGGTPYNEQFF.

This sequence joins TRBV7-8 and TRBJ2-1; D is uncertain. The CDR3 consists of 15 residues. Trimming removed 5 bases from V and 5 bases from J, with 16 bases in between. Germline assignment: CDR1 SGHVS and CDR2 FQNEAQ. For the CDR3, the DNA is TGTGCCAGCAGCCACCCCTTTTTAGAGAACAATGAGCAGTTCTTC. Protein sequence: CASSHPFLENNEQFF.

This clonotype was found a few times. The J gene is TRBJ1-4, the V gene TRBV10-3, with 11 bases aligning to TRBD1. Trimming removed 8 bases from V and 7 bases from J; junction bases left unmatched: 3. Germline loops: CDR1 ENHRY, CDR2 SYGVKD. This CDR3 spans 13 amino acids. The CDR3 DNA follows: TGTGCCATCGGGACAGGGGGTACTGAAAAACTGTTTTTT. Translated: CAIGTGGTEKLFF.

This clonotype was detected only once. The chain links TRBV12-3 or TRBV12-4 to TRBJ2-2; D uncertain. This CDR3 is 15 amino acids long. Trimming took 6 bases from V and 0 from J, leaving 11 bases between them. In DNA form, the CDR3 reads TGTGCCAGCAGACGCAGATGGTCGAACACCGGGGAGCTGTTTTTT. Translation gives CASRRRWSNTGELFF.

There are a few counts of this clonotype. The chain employs TRBV4-3 and TRBJ2-2; TRBD2 might be the D (6 bases). CDR3 size: 16 residues. Trimming cost V 3 bases and J 5 bases, with 16 bases left between them. Per the germline V gene, CDR1 is LGHNA and CDR2 is YSLEER. This CDR3 is CASSHARGAGTGELFF. The CDR3 DNA sequence: TGCGCCAGCAGCCATGCCCGCGGGGCGGGAACCGGGGAGCTGTTTTTT.

The chain uses TRBV4-2 and TRBJ2-1, with a weak D call TRBD2 (6 bases). Trimming cost V 4 bases and J 0 bases, with 13 bases left between them. Looked up from germline, CDR1 is LGHNA and CDR2 is YNFKEQ. CDR3 length: 16 residues. CDR3: CASSPNADYSYNEQFF. The CDR3 DNA reads TGTGCCAGCAGCCCAAATGCGGACTACTCCTACAATGAGCAGTTCTTC.

V and J are TRBV23-1 and TRBJ2-2; D might be TRBD1 (6 bases). TRBV23-1 is sorted into the ORF group, with uncertain function. V lost 8 bases and J lost 3, with 16 bases in between. This CDR3 region has 15 residues. CDR3 coding DNA: TGCGCCAGCCATCCCCGGGACACTCACACCGGGGAGCTGTTTTTT. Protein product: CASHPRDTHTGELFF.